The sequence of this T cell receptor (beta chain) was determined in a study of beta chain features in type 1 diabetes. Across the study: The samples had roughly 110 million sorted cells examined in all. Study observations and caveats: People with Type 1 diabetes carried modestly yet significantly shorter TCRB CDR3s in all four CD4+ subsets.

Worth noting for this clone: What it recognizes is unknown.

V was trimmed by 3 bases and J by 3 bases, leaving 10 bases between them. CDR1 is SGHDT and CDR2 is YYEEEE in the germline V gene. CDR3 length equals 13 residues. What was sequenced were expressed TCRB transcripts, since all of the isolated RNA had been reverse transcribed. Deep immunoSEQ sequencing covered naive, central memory and regulatory T cell samples. The method was immunoSEQ multiplex PCR; TCRdb's version includes in-frame clones alone and lacks a portion of them. The sample lists about 320,000 clones, 12% to 15% occurring once. Every sorted population was more than 95% pure. The chain couples TRBV5-6 to TRBJ2-7; D is unresolved. The sample consisted of central memory CD4+ T cells from blood. The sequence was obtained from a man aged 25 to 40 in good health. The CDR3 sequence is CASSSFRLYEQYV. The CDR3 DNA reads as TGTGCCAGCAGCTCCTTTCGGCTCTACGAGCAGTACGTC.